The 22 T cell receptor beta chains listed next were all sequenced from one sample in a study of blood T cell repertoires in COVID-19. Some clones are missing from TCRdb's copy, which holds only in-frame ones; the method was immunoSEQ multiplex PCR. The repertoire holds 150,000 to 200,000 clones, with around 87% as singletons. What was sequenced was peripheral blood. These receptors all stem from a man in his sixties with COVID-19, enrolled during active disease.

The count of this clone is one. The V gene is TRBV12-3 or TRBV12-4, the J gene TRBJ1-1; the D gene is possibly TRBD1 (6 bases). Trimming cost V 5 bases and J 4 bases, with 11 bases left between them. CDR3 length: 13 residues. DNA of the CDR3: TGTGCCAGCAGTCTTGGGACATTCACTGAAGCTTTCTTT. Translation gives CASSLGTFTEAFF.

The rearrangement links TRBV2 to TRBJ2-3, with TRBD2 matching 9 bases. CDR1 is SNHLY and CDR2 is FYNNEI in the germline V gene. V lost 8 bases, J lost 2 bases, and 2 bases stayed unmatched. This CDR3 region has 13 residues. In nucleotides, the CDR3 is TGTGCCAGCCCTAGCGGGATCACAGATACGCAGTATTTT. Protein product: CASPSGITDTQYF.

J is TRBJ1-2 and V is TRBV6-4; 9 nucleotides align to TRBD1. Trimming cost V 4 bases and J 4 bases; bases outside gene matches: 7. Germline V gene data show CDR1 as MRHNA and CDR2 as SNTAGT. The CDR3 totals 15 residues. CDR3: CASSVTGGAAYGYTF. CDR3 bases: TGTGCCAGCAGTGTGACAGGGGGAGCTGCCTATGGCTACACCTTC.

CDR3 amino acids: CASRPSGVNTGELFF. DNA for the CDR3: TGTGCCAGCAGACCTAGCGGGGTGAACACCGGGGAGCTGTTTTTT. The chain uses TRBV11-2 and TRBJ2-2; 9 positions agree with TRBD2. The CDR3 runs to 15 residues. Trimming cost V 6 bases and J 1 base; bases outside gene matches: 3. Germline-derived CDR1 and CDR2 are SGHAT and FQNNGV. The complete variable domain, with remaining parts taken from reference TRBV11-2 and TRBJ2-2, reads EAGVAQSPRYKIIEKRQSVAFWCNPISGHATLYWYQQILGQGPKLLIQFQNNGVVDDSQLPKDRFSAERLKGVDSTLKIQPAKLEDSAVYLCASRPSGVNTGELFFGEGSRLTVL.

This chain joins TRBV5-1 and TRBJ2-5, with TRBD2 identical over 8 bases. The germline V gene has CDR1 SGHRS and CDR2 YFSETQ. V lost 7 bases and J lost 2; bases outside the gene matches: 7. The CDR3 runs 14 residues. The CDR3 region has the DNA TGCGCCAGCGTTAGCGGGGACGTGCAAGAGACCCAGTACTTC. Amino acid sequence: CASVSGDVQETQYF. Full variable domain (remainder filled in from reference TRBV5-1 and TRBJ2-5): KAGVTQTPRYLIKTRGQQVTLSCSPISGHRSVSWYQQTPGQGLQFLFEYFSETQRNKGNFPGRFSGRQFSNSRSEMNVSTLELGDSALYLCASVSGDVQETQYFGPGTRLLVL.

CDR3 sequence: CASSEDSGLNEKLFF. CDR3 DNA: TGTGCCAGCAGTGAAGATTCAGGCCTTAATGAAAAACTGTTTTTT. The chain has TRBV2 and TRBJ1-4; D remains ambiguous. Germline V gene sequence: CDR1 SNHLY, CDR2 FYNNEI. The V and J ends lost 1 base and 4 bases respectively, with 10 bases between them. The CDR3 has 15 residues.

The chain links TRBV27 to TRBJ2-7; a possible D gene is TRBD2 (6 bases). The CDR3 consists of 14 residues. The V gene's germline CDR1 is MNHEY and CDR2 SMNVEV (reference sequence). V shed 6 bases and J shed 4 bases, with 16 bases lying between them. CDR3 residues: CASRTRGPIYEQYF. The DNA of the CDR3 is TGTGCCAGCAGGACTAGGGGCCCAATTTACGAGCAGTACTTC.

The CDR3 coding sequence is TGTGCCAGCAGCGCTTCAACCGCCGGGACAGTCTACGAGCAGTACTTC. It codes for CASSASTAGTVYEQYF. The rearrangement joins TRBV9 to TRBJ2-7, with TRBD1 matching over 7 bases. V lost 3 bases and J lost 3; bases outside the gene matches: 12. This CDR3 spans 16 amino acids. Germline V CDR1 and CDR2: SGDLS, YYNGEE.

The chain recombines TRBV28 with TRBJ1-3; tentative D call: TRBD1 (6 bases). The ends were cut back, 3 bases at V and 0 bases at J, with 12 bases in the middle. The CDR3 covers 16 residues. The germline V gene has CDR1 MDHEN and CDR2 SYDVKM. The CDR3 here is CASSLDSASSGNTIYF. CDR3 nucleotide sequence: TGTGCCAGCAGTTTGGACAGTGCTAGCTCTGGAAACACCATATATTTT.

The chain has TRBV5-6 and TRBJ2-3, with TRBD2 matching 8 bases. Germline values: CDR1 SGHDT, CDR2 YYEEEE. V lost 4 bases and J lost 4; bases outside the gene matches: 5. CDR3 length: 14 amino acids. CDR3 residues: CASSPGGGSDTQYF. CDR3 nucleotides: TGTGCCAGCAGCCCCGGGGGGGGTTCAGATACGCAGTATTTT.

The gene calls are TRBV7-3 and TRBJ1-1, with unresolved D. Trimming stripped 0 bases from V and 1 base from J, with 6 bases between. The germline V gene has CDR1 SGHTA and CDR2 FQGTGA. This CDR3 spans 14 amino acids. This chain's CDR3 is CASSLTRENTEAFF. Here the CDR3 DNA reads TGTGCCAGCAGCTTAACGCGAGAGAACACTGAAGCTTTCTTT.

This chain connects TRBV25-1 to TRBJ1-6; the D gene is possibly TRBD1 (6 bases). Germline V gives CDR1 MGHDK, CDR2 SYGVNS. CDR3 length: 14 amino acids. V lost 6 bases and J 14 bases, leaving 20 bases between the germline ends. CDR3 in DNA: TGTGCCAGCAGCGCGTTAGCAGGGGCCACGACCCTCCACTTT. This translates into CASSALAGATTLHF. Drawing the rest from reference TRBV25-1 and TRBJ1-6, the complete variable domain is EADIYQTPRYLVIGTGKKITLECSQTMGHDKMYWYQQDPGMELHLIHYSYGVNSTEKGDLSSESTVSRIRTEHFPLTLESARPSHTSQYLCASSALAGATTLHFGNGTRLTVT.

V usage is TRBV6-4 and J usage is TRBJ1-2; 8 bases agree with TRBD1. J gave up 7 bases and V 5 bases, and 9 bases lay outside the gene matches. CDR1 MRHNA and CDR2 SNTAGT come from the germline V gene. This CDR3 is built from 14 residues. This chain's CDR3 is CASSPDDRGGGYTF. In nucleotides, the CDR3 is TGTGCCAGCAGTCCCGACGACAGGGGAGGTGGCTACACCTTC.

This clone was found once. Distinct nucleotide sequences in the sample also encode this CDR3. The chain has TRBV6-5 and TRBJ1-5; no clear D. Per germline, CDR1 MNHEY and CDR2 SVGAGI. This CDR3 contains 12 residues. V was cut by 4 bases and J by 4 bases, with 5 bases left in between. In DNA form, the CDR3 reads TGTGCCAGCAGTTCGGTAAATCAGCCCCAGCATTTT. Encoded protein: CASSSVNQPQHF.

Regarding this clone: Germline is not matched at one junction end, which may reflect a read error. The rearrangement links TRBV12-5 to TRBJ2-7; TRBD1 matches 9 bases. The CDR3 has 15 residues. Germline-derived CDR1 and CDR2 are LGHNT and FRNRAP. The CDR3 DNA follows: TGTGCTAGTGGTTGGGCCGGGACAGGGTCCTCCGAGCAGTACTTC. Translation gives CASGWAGTGSSEQYF.

V usage is TRBV5-4 and J usage is TRBJ2-7, with TRBD1 identical over 8 bases. CDR1 and CDR2 from the germline V gene are SGHNT and YYREEE (reference sequence). Trimming at V came to 3 bases and at J to 4 bases, leaving 9 bases not matched to a gene. The CDR3 has 15 residues. In nucleotides, the CDR3 is TGTGCCAGCAGCTCCCTCCAGGGGGCTACTTACGAGCAGTACTTC. This sequence encodes CASSSLQGATYEQYF.

The chain carries TRBV19 and TRBJ1-2; tentative D call: TRBD1 (5 bases). The CDR3 is 14 amino acids. Trimming removed 7 bases from V and 8 bases from J, with 20 bases in between. Per the germline V gene, CDR1 is LNHDA and CDR2 is SQIVND (reference sequence). The CDR3 is CASTSFWGREGYTF. In DNA, the CDR3 is TGTGCCAGTACCTCGTTTTGGGGCAGGGAAGGCTACACCTTC.

The rearrangement joins TRBV7-9 to TRBJ2-5, with a tentative D call TRBD1 (7 bases). Trimming removed 3 bases at V and 7 bases at J, with 27 bases between. The germline CDR1 and CDR2 sequences are SEHNR and FQNEAQ (reference sequence). The CDR3 totals 18 residues. The DNA for the CDR3 is TGTGCCAGCAGCTTCCAGGGGGGATGGCAGCGGAGGGTTGGGACCCAGTACTTC. The encoded protein is CASSFQGGWQRRVGTQYF.

This clone occurred a few times. The chain carries TRBV5-6 and TRBJ1-3, with D uncertain. Germline V CDR1 and CDR2: SGHDT, YYEEEE. The ends were cut back, 1 base at V and 0 bases at J, with 11 bases in the middle. The CDR3 sequence is 16 residues long. The CDR3 DNA reads as TGTGCCAGCAGCTTGTCGCTCACGAGCTCTGGAAACACCATATATTTT. This encodes CASSLSLTSSGNTIYF.

The chain uses TRBV5-6 and TRBJ1-3; D possibly corresponds to TRBD1 (6 bases). The CDR3 has 16 amino acids. The V gene's germline CDR1 is SGHDT and CDR2 YYEEEE. The V and J ends lost 4 bases and 2 bases respectively, with 16 bases between them. The chain's CDR3 is CASSSTDRRTGNTIYF. As DNA, the CDR3 is TGTGCCAGCAGCAGTACCGACAGGCGCACTGGAAACACCATATATTTT.

This clone has a handful of counts. This chain uses TRBV7-8 with TRBJ2-1; D is unresolved. This CDR3 is built from 16 residues. Germline V gene sequence: CDR1 SGHVS, CDR2 FQNEAQ. V lost 5 bases to trimming and J lost 0 bases, with 14 bases between them. CDR3 sequence reads: CASSPVSVSSYNEQFF. As DNA, the CDR3 is TGTGCCAGCAGCCCGGTGTCGGTGAGCTCCTACAATGAGCAGTTCTTC.

The rearrangement joins TRBV19 to TRBJ1-5; D gene uncertain. In germline, CDR1 is LNHDA, CDR2 SQIVND (reference sequence). This CDR3 contains 12 residues. V shed 7 bases and J shed 6 bases, with 10 bases lying between them. Here the CDR3 DNA reads TGTGCCAGTATCGGGTCCTCTCAGCCCCAGCATTTT. Encoded protein: CASIGSSQPQHF.